A single sample gave rise to the 8 T cell receptor beta chains below, sequenced in a study of blood T cell repertoires in COVID-19. Profiled with immunoSEQ multiplex PCR; TCRdb holds only in-frame clones, not every one. The data contain about 190,000 clones, approximately 86% of them singletons. Material for sequencing was peripheral blood. The receptors originated from a man aged 30 to 39 with acute or convalescent COVID-19.

The V gene is TRBV9, the J gene TRBJ1-3; D ambiguous. V lost 4 bases and J lost 0, with 11 bases in between. The length of the CDR3 is 15 residues. Germline loops: CDR1 SGDLS, CDR2 YYNGEE. CDR3 bases: TGTGCCAGCAGCAAAGAACCACTCTCTGGAAACACCATATATTTT. It codes for CASSKEPLSGNTIYF.

This clone showed up many times. CDR3 sequence reads: CASSALNRQTSGNTIYF. CDR3 sequence (DNA): TGTGCCAGTAGTGCGCTAAACCGACAGACGTCAGGAAACACCATATATTTT. The chain uses TRBV19 and TRBJ1-3; D is perhaps TRBD1 (5 bases). This CDR3 is built from 17 residues. V shed 5 bases and J shed 4 bases, with 21 bases lying between them. From germline, CDR1 is LNHDA and CDR2 SQIVND (reference sequence). The variable domain in full, with the rest retrieved from reference TRBV19 and TRBJ1-3, is DGGITQSPKYLFRKEGQNVTLSCEQNLNHDAMYWYRQDPGQGLRLIYYSQIVNDFQKGDIAEGYSVSREKKESFPLTVTSAQKNPTAFYLCASSALNRQTSGNTIYFGEGSWLTVV.

The J gene is TRBJ1-2, the V gene TRBV9; maybe TRBD1 (5 bases). The V end was cut by 0 bases, the J end by 2 bases, with 8 bases between. The CDR3 spans 14 residues. CDR1 and CDR2 (germline): SGDLS, YYNGEE. The CDR3 sequence is CASSVEAGNYGYTF. The CDR3 coding sequence is TGTGCCAGCAGCGTAGAGGCAGGGAACTATGGCTACACCTTC. The complete variable domain, with remaining parts taken from reference TRBV9 and TRBJ1-2, reads DSGVTQTPKHLITATGQRVTLRCSPRSGDLSVYWYQQSLDQGLQFLIQYYNGEERAKGNILERFSAQQFPDLHSELNLSSLELGDSALYFCASSVEAGNYGYTFGSGTRLTVV.

This chain uses TRBV30 with TRBJ1-1; D not resolved. Per germline, CDR1 GTSNPN and CDR2 SVGIG (reference sequence). V lost 7 bases and J lost 5, with 14 bases in between. CDR3 length: 12 residues. The CDR3 DNA follows: TGTGCCTCCTCGAGGCCCGTGACTGAAGCTTTCTTT. Protein product: CASSRPVTEAFF.

The V and J genes are TRBV4-1 and TRBJ2-5, with D perhaps matching TRBD1 (6 bases). This CDR3 spans 14 amino acids. CDR1 is MGHRA, CDR2 YSYEKL, per germline. The germline V and J ends were trimmed by 5 bases and 3 bases, with 13 bases remaining between them. The DNA of the CDR3 is TGCGCCAGCAGCGCCGGACAGCACGAAGAGACCCAGTACTTC. Protein sequence: CASSAGQHEETQYF.

The chain links TRBV12-5 to TRBJ1-1; 7 nucleotides line up with TRBD1. Germline V gives CDR1 LGHNT, CDR2 FRNRAP. This CDR3 region has 14 residues. V was pared by 7 bases and J by 1 base, with 6 bases of the junction left unmatched. CDR3 sequence reads: CASAGQTSNTEAFF. In DNA, the CDR3 is TGTGCTAGTGCGGGACAGACCTCGAACACTGAAGCTTTCTTT.

This clone was counted once. DNA of the CDR3: TGTGCTAGTGGTTTGGTTCCAAGACATCATCCCACCTTC. It codes for CASGLVPRHHPTF. The rearrangement links TRBV12-5 to TRBJ1-2, with D unresolved. V was clipped by 0 bases and J by 13 bases, with 15 bases between them. CDR1 and CDR2 (germline): LGHNT, FRNRAP. The CDR3 totals 13 residues.

The J gene is TRBJ1-2, the V gene TRBV7-3; D may be TRBD1 (6 bases). Germline V gene sequence: CDR1 SGHTA, CDR2 FQGTGA. CDR3 length: 12 residues. The V end was cut by 8 bases, the J end by 8 bases, with 15 bases between. The CDR3 sequence: CASSQGSGGYTF. The CDR3, as DNA: TGTGCCAGCTCTCAGGGGAGCGGCGGCTACACCTTC.